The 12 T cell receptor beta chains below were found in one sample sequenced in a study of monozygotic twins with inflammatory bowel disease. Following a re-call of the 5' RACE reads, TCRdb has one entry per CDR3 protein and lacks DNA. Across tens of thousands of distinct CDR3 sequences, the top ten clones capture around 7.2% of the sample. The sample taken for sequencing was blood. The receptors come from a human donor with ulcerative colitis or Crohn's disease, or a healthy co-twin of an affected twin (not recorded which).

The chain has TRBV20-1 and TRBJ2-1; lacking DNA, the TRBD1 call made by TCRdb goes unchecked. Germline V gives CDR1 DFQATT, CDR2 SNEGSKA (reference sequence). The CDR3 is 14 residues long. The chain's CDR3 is CSADRGAFRNEQFF.

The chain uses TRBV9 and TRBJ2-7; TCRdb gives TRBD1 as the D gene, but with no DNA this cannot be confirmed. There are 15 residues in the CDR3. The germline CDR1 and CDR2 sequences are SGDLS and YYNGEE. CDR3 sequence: CASSPHRGSSYEQYF.

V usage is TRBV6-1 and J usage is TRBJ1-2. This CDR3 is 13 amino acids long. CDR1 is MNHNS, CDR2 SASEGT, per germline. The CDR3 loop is CASSERQNYGYTF.

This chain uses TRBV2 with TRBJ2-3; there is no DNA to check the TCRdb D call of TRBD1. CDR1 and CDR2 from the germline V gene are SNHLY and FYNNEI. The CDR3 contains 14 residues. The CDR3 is CASIQRLGVDTQYF.

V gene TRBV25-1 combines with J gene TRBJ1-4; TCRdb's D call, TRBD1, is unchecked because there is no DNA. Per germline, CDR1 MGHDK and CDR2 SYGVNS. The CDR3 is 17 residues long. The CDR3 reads CASSPRGSFATNEKLFF.

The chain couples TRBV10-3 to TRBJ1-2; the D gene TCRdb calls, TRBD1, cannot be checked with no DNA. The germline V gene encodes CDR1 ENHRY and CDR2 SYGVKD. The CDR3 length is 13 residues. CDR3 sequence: CAISDEGVDGYTF.

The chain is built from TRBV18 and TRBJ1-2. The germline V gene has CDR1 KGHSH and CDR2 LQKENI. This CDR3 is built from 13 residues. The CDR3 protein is CASSPDGLYGYTF.

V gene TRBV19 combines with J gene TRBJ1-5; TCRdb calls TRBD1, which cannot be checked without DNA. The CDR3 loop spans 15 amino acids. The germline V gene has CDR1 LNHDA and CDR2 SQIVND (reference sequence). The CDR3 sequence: CASNLDRVDNQPQHF.

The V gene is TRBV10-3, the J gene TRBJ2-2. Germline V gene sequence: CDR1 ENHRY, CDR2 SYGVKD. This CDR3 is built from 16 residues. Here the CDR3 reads CAISENGRSNTGELFF.

This chain's CDR3 is CASLGPTYNEQFF. The V and J genes are TRBV2 and TRBJ2-1; TCRdb's D call of TRBD1 is untestable without DNA. Per the germline V gene, CDR1 is SNHLY and CDR2 is FYNNEI. The CDR3 is made up of 13 amino acids.

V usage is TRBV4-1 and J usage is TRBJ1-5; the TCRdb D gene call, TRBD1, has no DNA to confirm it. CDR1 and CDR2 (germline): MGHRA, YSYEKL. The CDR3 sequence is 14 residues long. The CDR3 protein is CASSLGPDNQPQHF.

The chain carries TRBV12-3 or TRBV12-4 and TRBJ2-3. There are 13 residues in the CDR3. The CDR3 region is CASSFMGTDTQYF.